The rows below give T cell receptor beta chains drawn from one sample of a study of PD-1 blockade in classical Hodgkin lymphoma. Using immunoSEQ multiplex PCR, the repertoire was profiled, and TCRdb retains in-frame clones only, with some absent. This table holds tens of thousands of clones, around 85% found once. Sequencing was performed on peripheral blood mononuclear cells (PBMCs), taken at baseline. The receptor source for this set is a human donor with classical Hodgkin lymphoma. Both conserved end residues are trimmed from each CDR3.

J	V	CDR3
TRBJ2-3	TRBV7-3	ASSRRAGGSGDTQY
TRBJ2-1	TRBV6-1	ASSVDPSGSNEQF
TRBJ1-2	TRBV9	ASSVVGTDYGYT
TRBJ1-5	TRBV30	ACATNVDQPQH
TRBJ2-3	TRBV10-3	AISETASGSLSTDTQY
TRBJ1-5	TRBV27	ASGGDQPQH
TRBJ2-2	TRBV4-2	ASSQLAGGAGELF
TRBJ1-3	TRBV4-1	ASSQGRAREVSGNTIY
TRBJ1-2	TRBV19	ASSDRQPNYGYT
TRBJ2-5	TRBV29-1	SAADPDRVQETQY
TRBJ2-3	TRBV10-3	AIRTSGQFTDTQY
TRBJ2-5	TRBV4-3	ASSQERGTSGNEETQY
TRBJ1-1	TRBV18	ASSPVLRGVNTEAF
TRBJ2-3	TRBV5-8	ASSFGGITDTQY
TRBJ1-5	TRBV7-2	ASSLASRNQPQH
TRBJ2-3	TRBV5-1	ASSHSWTSGSSTDTQY
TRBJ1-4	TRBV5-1	ASKPPTGTDGEKLF
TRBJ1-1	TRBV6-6	ASILDGNTEAF
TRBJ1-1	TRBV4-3	ASSSDRNTEAF
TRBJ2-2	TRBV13	ASSLEATSGRAVTGELF
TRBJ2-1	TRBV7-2	ASSPDRGLYNEQF
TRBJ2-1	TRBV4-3	ASSQAGLAGGYNEQF
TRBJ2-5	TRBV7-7	ASSSEQGRAETQY
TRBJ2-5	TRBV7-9	ALGGETQY
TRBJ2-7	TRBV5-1	ASSLNPVSDRASEQY
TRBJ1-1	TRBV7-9	ASSLPDTMNTEAF
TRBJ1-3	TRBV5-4	ASQQGSGNTIY
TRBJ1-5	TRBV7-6	ASSLGSNPYQPQH
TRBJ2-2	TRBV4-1	ASSQEPRGIDTGELF
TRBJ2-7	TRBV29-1	SVEGQREGGYEQY
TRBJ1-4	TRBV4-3	ASSRQTGAGEKLF
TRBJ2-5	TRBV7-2	ASSFTGGETQY
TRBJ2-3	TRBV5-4	ASTGGGTNTQY
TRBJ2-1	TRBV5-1	ASSLFGGREGAYNEQF
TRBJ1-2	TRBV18	ASSPSGTMDTYGYT
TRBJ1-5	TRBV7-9	ASSLTGGNQPQH
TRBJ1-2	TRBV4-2	ASSQAVGGFYGYT
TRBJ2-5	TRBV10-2	ASGRERGETQY
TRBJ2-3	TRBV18	ASSLRQATYTDTQY
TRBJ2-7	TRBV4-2	ASSQAQRDRVYEQY
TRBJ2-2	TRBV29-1	SVVVQGVTGELF
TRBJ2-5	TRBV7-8	ASSAIAGVDGTQY
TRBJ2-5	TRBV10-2	ASIGGSAETQY
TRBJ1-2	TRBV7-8	ASSSTGGVNYGYT
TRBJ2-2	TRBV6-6	ASSYSIGRVTGELF
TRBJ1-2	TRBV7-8	ASSLPAGGFDTNYGYT
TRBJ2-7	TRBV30	ACLLSGTGEQY
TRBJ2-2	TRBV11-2	ASSSLSLGTGELF
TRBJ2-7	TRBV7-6	ASSLDRGGAYEQY
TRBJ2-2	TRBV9	ASSPTGTGSRTGELF
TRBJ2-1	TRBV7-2	ASSLFSGGRDEQF
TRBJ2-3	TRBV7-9	ASSSQRTDTQY
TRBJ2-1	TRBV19	ASSIDRASGSYDEQF
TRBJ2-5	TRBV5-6	ASSSRETQY